Following are 21 T cell receptor beta chains from one sample sequenced in a study of response to subunit inactivated influenza vaccine. TCRdb passed the RT-PCR reads through MiXCR, listing each CDR3 protein once. The sample includes approximately 680,000 distinct CDR3 sequences, more than 15% of them seen just once. The sequencing here drew on PBMCs from blood, taken 12 days after vaccination. The receptors were gathered from a man between 45 and 60 years old who received an inactivated influenza vaccine.

This chain uses TRBV20-1 with TRBJ2-2; possibly TRBD2 for D (6 bases). The germline CDR1 and CDR2 sequences are DFQATT and SNEGSKA (reference sequence). The V gene lost 6 bases and the J gene lost 2 bases, with 13 bases spanning the gap. The CDR3 spans 14 residues. As DNA, the CDR3 is TGCAGTGCCAGACTAGGCCCTAACACCGGGGAGCTGTTTTTT. This gives the protein CSARLGPNTGELFF.

The genes are TRBV10-3 and TRBJ2-2; TRBD1 matches 8 bases. The germline V gene has CDR1 ENHRY and CDR2 SYGVKD. CDR3 length: 13 amino acids. V shed 8 bases and J 6 bases; nucleotides not matched to a gene: 5. The DNA for the CDR3 is TGTGCCATCTTCGACAGGGGACCCGGGGAGCTGTTTTTT. Translating it yields CAIFDRGPGELFF.

This chain joins TRBV4-2 and TRBJ1-1, with TRBD1 matching 9 bases. Unmatched junction bases numbered 6, after V lost 4 bases and J lost 3 bases. This CDR3 has 15 amino acids. In germline, CDR1 is LGHNA, CDR2 YNFKEQ. The CDR3: CASSRTTGGDTEAFF. The CDR3 coding sequence is TGTGCCAGCAGCCGGACGACAGGGGGAGACACTGAAGCTTTCTTT.

This clonotype was detected only a few times. The chain couples TRBV7-8 to TRBJ1-1, with 10 nucleotides matching TRBD1. CDR3 size: 14 residues. CDR1 and CDR2 from the germline V gene are SGHVS and FQNEAQ. With 0 bases clipped from V and 6 bases from J, the junction kept 1 base outside the gene matches. CDR3 loop: CASSLATGGPEAFF. CDR3 DNA sequence: TGTGCCAGCAGCTTAGCGACAGGGGGCCCTGAAGCTTTCTTT. The variable domain in full, completed from reference TRBV7-8 and TRBJ1-1, reads GAGVSQSPRYKVAKRGQDVALRCDPISGHVSLFWYQQALGQGPEFLTYFQNEAQLDKSGLPSDRFFAERPEGSVSTLKIQRTQQEDSAVYLCASSLATGGPEAFFGQGTRLTVV.

The chain carries TRBV4-2 and TRBJ2-3; 8 nucleotides line up with TRBD2. Germline V gene data show CDR1 as LGHNA and CDR2 as YNFKEQ. There are 18 residues in the CDR3. V gave up 0 bases and J gave up 2 bases; unmatched junction bases: 10. CDR3 in DNA: TGTGCCAGCAGCCAAGATTTACTAGCGGAGGACCCCACAGATACGCAGTATTTT. This sequence encodes CASSQDLLAEDPTDTQYF.

The table lists this clonotype with a few counts. CDR3 in amino acids: CASSPNRDRAETQYF. CDR3 in DNA: TGTGCCAGCAGCCCTAATCGGGACAGGGCGGAGACCCAGTACTTC. The chain recombines TRBV7-2 with TRBJ2-5, with TRBD1 matching over 9 bases. The CDR3 runs 15 residues. CDR1 and CDR2 from the germline V gene are SGHTA and FQGNSA. J lost 5 bases, V lost 5 bases, and 9 bases had no gene match.

This clonotype was counted between two and nine times. The CDR3 bases are TGTGCCAGCAGCACCTCAGGGTGGGACACTGAAGCTTTCTTT. Protein: CASSTSGWDTEAFF. The chain employs TRBV5-4 and TRBJ1-1, with D perhaps matching TRBD1 (5 bases). CDR1 is SGHNT, CDR2 YYREEE, per germline (reference sequence). With 4 bases removed from V and 3 bases from J, the gap between germline ends came to 13 bases. The CDR3 runs to 14 residues.

The chain carries TRBV10-3 and TRBJ2-2; D ambiguous. Trimming removed 4 bases from V and 4 bases from J, with 13 bases in between. Germline V gives CDR1 ENHRY, CDR2 SYGVKD. CDR3 length: 15 amino acids. CDR3 sequence reads: CAISGLQGSTGELFF. The CDR3 DNA reads TGTGCCATCAGTGGCCTACAAGGGTCCACCGGGGAGCTGTTTTTT.

The chain uses TRBV6-1 and TRBJ2-7; D tentatively reads TRBD1 or TRBD2 (8 bases each). Germline values: CDR1 MNHNS, CDR2 SASEGT. Trimming stripped 5 bases from V and 4 bases from J, with 27 bases between. The CDR3 runs 18 residues. CDR3 bases: TGTGCCAGCAGTCCTATGGGACAGGCCTTATCGGGGGGGTACGAGCAGTACTTC. Protein sequence: CASSPMGQALSGGYEQYF.

This clonotype appeared many times. The gene calls are TRBV20-1 and TRBJ1-5; no reliable D call. CDR3 length: 12 residues. Germline-derived CDR1 and CDR2 are DFQATT and SNEGSKA (reference sequence). V was clipped by 3 bases and J by 5 bases, with 8 bases between them. The CDR3 DNA sequence: TGCAGTGCTAGCGACGGAGATCAGCCCCAGCATTTT. This sequence encodes CSASDGDQPQHF.

Many counts were recorded for this clonotype. CDR3 amino acids: CAICGGQVTDTQYF. The CDR3 nucleotides are TGTGCCATTTGTGGGGGACAGGTTACAGATACGCAGTATTTT. This chain joins TRBV10-3 and TRBJ2-3, with TRBD1 matching 8 bases. Germline V gene data show CDR1 as ENHRY and CDR2 as SYGVKD. This CDR3 spans 14 amino acids. The J segment lost 3 bases and the V segment lost 9 bases, leaving 8 bases of the junction unmatched.

The chain links TRBV24-1 to TRBJ2-3; a possible D gene is TRBD2 (6 bases). The CDR3 is 15 residues long. CDR1 and CDR2 (germline): KGHDR, SFDVKD. Trimming removed 2 bases from V and 5 bases from J, with 13 bases in between. The CDR3 spells CATSDSGIGGDTQYF. CDR3 nucleotides: TGTGCCACCAGTGATTCGGGGATCGGGGGAGATACGCAGTATTTT.

The chain joins TRBV7-2 to TRBJ1-4; 10 bases match TRBD1. Germline assignment: CDR1 SGHTA and CDR2 FQGNSA. The CDR3 loop spans 16 amino acids. After removal of 3 bases from V and 4 bases from J, the junction contained 5 bases not matched to a gene. CDR3 sequence: CASSLDRGLLNEKLFF. The CDR3 nucleotides read TGTGCCAGCAGCTTGGACAGGGGGTTACTTAATGAAAAACTGTTTTTT.

The genes are TRBV6-5 and TRBJ2-7, with D unclear. Looked up from germline, CDR1 is MNHEY and CDR2 is SVGAGI. The CDR3 loop spans 14 amino acids. With 2 bases removed from V and 1 base from J, the gap between germline ends came to 9 bases. As DNA, the CDR3 is TGTGCCAGCAGTTACAAACTCCCTTCCTACGAGCAGTACTTC. This gives the protein CASSYKLPSYEQYF.

The genes are TRBV18 and TRBJ2-5; 13 bases align to TRBD2. V lost 5 bases and J lost 5; bases outside the gene matches: 8. The CDR3 covers 16 residues. The germline V gene encodes CDR1 KGHSH and CDR2 LQKENI. In DNA, the CDR3 is TGTGCCAGCTCAACGGGACTAGCGGGATCTAGCGAGACCCAGTACTTC. It specifies CASSTGLAGSSETQYF.

The chain employs TRBV9 and TRBJ2-3, with 8 bases fitting TRBD2. CDR3 size: 16 residues. Unmatched junction bases numbered 9, after V lost 4 bases and J lost 2 bases. Germline loops: CDR1 SGDLS, CDR2 YYNGEE. This CDR3 is CASSQRAGLVTDTQYF. CDR3 DNA sequence: TGTGCCAGCAGCCAGCGGGCGGGACTAGTCACAGATACGCAGTATTTT. Full variable domain (outside the CDR3, taken from reference TRBV9 and TRBJ2-3): DSGVTQTPKHLITATGQRVTLRCSPRSGDLSVYWYQQSLDQGLQFLIQYYNGEERAKGNILERFSAQQFPDLHSELNLSSLELGDSALYFCASSQRAGLVTDTQYFGPGTRLTVL.

The gene calls are TRBV10-1 and TRBJ2-1; D is ambiguous. The germline CDR1 and CDR2 sequences are WNHNN and SYGVQD (reference sequence). V was cut by 1 base and J by 6 bases, with 1 base left in between. The CDR3 sequence is 11 residues long. CDR3 bases: TGCGCCAGCAGTGAGTGCAATGAGCAGTTCTTC. Translating it yields CASSECNEQFF.

This clonotype was detected only a few times. The chain is built from TRBV9 and TRBJ2-7; no clear D gene. CDR1 is SGDLS, CDR2 YYNGEE, per germline. The CDR3 is made up of 15 amino acids. Between the trimmed V and J ends, which lost 4 bases and 0 bases, there was a span of 14 bases. The CDR3 sequence is CASSPRTDSSYEQYF. As DNA, the CDR3 is TGTGCCAGCAGCCCCCGCACGGATAGCTCCTACGAGCAGTACTTC.

This clonotype was found a few times. The chain combines TRBV7-8 with TRBJ1-2, with D uncertain. Trimming removed 5 bases from V and 2 bases from J, with 12 bases in between. The CDR3 has 14 residues. The V gene's germline CDR1 is SGHVS and CDR2 FQNEAQ. CDR3 nucleotide sequence: TGTGCCAGCAGCCCCATGGCAGCGAACTATGGCTACACCTTC. It codes for CASSPMAANYGYTF.

This chain joins TRBV5-6 and TRBJ2-7; weak D call: TRBD2 (5 bases). Germline loops: CDR1 SGHDT, CDR2 YYEEEE. The CDR3 runs 14 residues. With 4 bases removed from V and 3 bases from J, the gap between germline ends came to 14 bases. CDR3 loop: CASSPPADGYEQYF. As DNA, the CDR3 is TGTGCCAGCAGCCCGCCAGCGGACGGCTACGAGCAGTACTTC.

This clonotype came up many times. The gene calls are TRBV3-1 and TRBJ2-7, with D tentatively TRBD1 (5 bases). This CDR3 is built from 14 residues. Germline-derived CDR1 and CDR2 are LGHDT and YNNKEL (reference sequence). The V gene lost 3 bases and the J gene lost 1 base, with 10 bases spanning the gap. CDR3 DNA: TGTGCCAGCAGCCAGGCAGGGCCTTCCTACGAGCAGTACTTC. Encoded protein: CASSQAGPSYEQYF.